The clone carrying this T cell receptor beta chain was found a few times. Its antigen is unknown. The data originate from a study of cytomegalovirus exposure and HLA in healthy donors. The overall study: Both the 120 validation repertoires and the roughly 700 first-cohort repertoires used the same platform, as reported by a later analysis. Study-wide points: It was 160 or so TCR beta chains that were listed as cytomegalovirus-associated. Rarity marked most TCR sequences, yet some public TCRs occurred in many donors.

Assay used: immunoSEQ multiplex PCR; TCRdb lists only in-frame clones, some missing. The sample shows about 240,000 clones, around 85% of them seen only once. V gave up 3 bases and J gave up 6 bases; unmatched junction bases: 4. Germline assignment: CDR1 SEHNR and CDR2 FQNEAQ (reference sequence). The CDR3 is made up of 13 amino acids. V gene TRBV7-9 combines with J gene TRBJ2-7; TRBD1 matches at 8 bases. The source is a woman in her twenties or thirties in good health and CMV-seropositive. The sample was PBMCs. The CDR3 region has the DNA TGTGCCAGCAGCTTCCAGGGGGCAGGCGAGCAGTACTTC. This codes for CASSFQGAGEQYF. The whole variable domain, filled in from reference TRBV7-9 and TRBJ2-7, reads DTGVSQNPRHKITKRGQNVTFRCDPISEHNRLYWYRQTLGQGPEFLTYFQNEAQLEKSRLLSDRFSAERPKGSFSTLEIQRTEQGDSAMYLCASSFQGAGEQYFGPGTRLTVT.